The T cell receptor beta chain described here comes from a study of T cell changes during pregnancy in multiple sclerosis. The length of the CDR3 is 13 residues. Germline CDR1 reads GTSNPN; CDR2 reads SVGIG (reference sequence). TCRdb's copy holds only in-frame clones and misses some; the assay was immunoSEQ multiplex PCR. The sample yields roughly 110,000 clones, about nine tenths seen once. The V and J genes are TRBV30 and TRBJ1-6; 9 bases fit TRBD1. This receptor was identified in a female donor in good health, enrolled as a control in a pregnancy study. The sample here was peripheral blood, taken in the third trimester of pregnancy. CDR3 sequence (DNA): TGTGCATTCCGGGGACAGGGTAATTCACCCCTCCACTTT. Its translation: CAFRGQGNSPLHF.